This TCR beta chain was sequenced for a study of control samples from healthy donors and cancer patients. Repertoires were generated with immunoSEQ multiplex PCR, while TCRdb's copy carries only in-frame clones and drops some. The data show approximately 170,000 clones, approximately 90% seen once. With V trimmed by 3 bases and J by 1 base, 6 bases remained unmatched. Germline assignment: CDR1 SGHRS and CDR2 YFSETQ. CDR3 length: 15 amino acids. Source material: blood. V and J are TRBV5-1 and TRBJ1-1, with TRBD1 matching 7 bases. This receptor was identified in a man younger than 45 in good health. The CDR3 region has the DNA TGCGCCAGCAGCTCCATCAGGGGGTCGAACACTGAAGCTTTCTTT. Translating gives CASSSIRGSNTEAFF.